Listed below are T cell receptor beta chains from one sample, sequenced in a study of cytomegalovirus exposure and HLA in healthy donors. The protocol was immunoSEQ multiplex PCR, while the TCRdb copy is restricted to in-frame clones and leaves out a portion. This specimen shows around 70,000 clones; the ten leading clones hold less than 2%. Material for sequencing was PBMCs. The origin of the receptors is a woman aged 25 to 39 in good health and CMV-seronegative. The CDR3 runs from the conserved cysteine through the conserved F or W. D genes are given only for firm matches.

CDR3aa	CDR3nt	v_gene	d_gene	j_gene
CASSIDRGPSEKLFF	TGTGCCAGCAGCATAGACAGGGGGCCGAGCGAAAAACTGTTTTTT	TRBV7-9	TRBD1	TRBJ1-4
CASSISTVISSGNTIYF	TGTGCCAGTAGTATATCGACAGTGATAAGCTCTGGAAACACCATATATTTT	TRBV19	NA	TRBJ1-3
CASSQGTANTEAFF	TGTGCCAGCAGCCAGGGGACGGCGAACACTGAAGCTTTCTTT	TRBV6-5	NA	TRBJ1-1
CASSLEGVNEKLFF	TGCGCCAGCAGCTTAGAAGGGGTTAATGAAAAACTGTTTTTT	TRBV5-1	NA	TRBJ1-4
CASSQRGESPLHF	TGCGCCAGCAGCCAACGCGGGGAATCACCCCTCCACTTT	TRBV4-1	NA	TRBJ1-6
CASSQDPPQGDQPQHF	TGCGCCAGCAGCCAAGATCCCCCCCAGGGGGATCAGCCCCAGCATTTT	TRBV4-1	TRBD1	TRBJ1-5
CASSRTSGPAGEQFF	TGTGCCAGCAGCCGGACTAGCGGACCCGCGGGTGAGCAGTTCTTC	TRBV6-6	TRBD2	TRBJ2-1
CASSPGTRGGEQYF	TGTGCCAGCTCACCCGGGACACGAGGAGGCGAGCAGTACTTC	TRBV18	NA	TRBJ2-7
CASRTTGGGSEAFF	TGTGCCAGCCGCACTACAGGGGGCGGGTCTGAAGCTTTCTTT	TRBV5-6	TRBD1	TRBJ1-1
CASSASGSYTGELFF	TGTGCCAGCAGTGCCTCCGGGAGTTACACCGGGGAGCTGTTTTTT	TRBV25-1	NA	TRBJ2-2
CSVETGGHNEQFF	TGCAGCGTTGAAACGGGGGGGCACAATGAGCAGTTCTTC	TRBV29-1	TRBD2	TRBJ2-1
CASSLGLPRDNEQFF	TGCGCCAGCAGCTTGGGACTCCCTCGGGACAATGAGCAGTTCTTC	TRBV5-1	NA	TRBJ2-1
CASSRDSVYGYTF	TGTGCCAGCAGCCGGGACTCCGTTTACGGCTACACCTTC	TRBV5-6	NA	TRBJ1-2
CASSPQNRAEAFF	TGTGCCAGCTCACCTCAAAATCGGGCTGAAGCTTTCTTT	TRBV18	NA	TRBJ1-1
CASSPGLAGGPTDTQYF	TGTGCCAGCAGCCCCGGACTAGCGGGGGGGCCAACAGATACGCAGTATTTT	TRBV4-2	TRBD2	TRBJ2-3
CASSLPGREAFF	TGTGCCAGCAGTTTACCAGGGAGGGAAGCTTTCTTT	TRBV28	NA	TRBJ1-1
CAWSVLAGGKNEQFF	TGTGCCTGGAGTGTCCTAGCGGGAGGAAAAAATGAGCAGTTCTTC	TRBV30	TRBD2	TRBJ2-1
CASSYRTGGNGEQYF	TGTGCCAGCAGTTACCGGACAGGGGGAAATGGGGAGCAGTACTTC	TRBV6-5	TRBD1	TRBJ2-7
CASSQERGGPYNEQFF	TGCGCCAGCAGCCAAGAAAGGGGCGGCCCCTACAATGAGCAGTTCTTC	TRBV4-1	NA	TRBJ2-1
CASSQDFGETQYF	TGCGCCAGCAGCCAAGATTTCGGAGAGACCCAGTACTTC	TRBV4-1	NA	TRBJ2-5
CASSSAEGRGEQYF	TGCGCCAGCAGCTCAGCGGAGGGTCGGGGCGAGCAGTACTTC	TRBV5-1	NA	TRBJ2-7
CASSQDGTELF	TGCGCCAGCAGCCAAGACGGCACGGAGCTTTTT	TRBV4-1	NA	TRBJ1-4
CASSLTGLGGETQYF	TGTGCCAGCAGTCTGACAGGCCTCGGGGGGGAGACCCAGTACTTC	TRBV28	NA	TRBJ2-5
CASSFVSGVQPQHF	TGTGCCAGCAGTTTTGTTTCCGGGGTCCAGCCCCAGCATTTT	TRBV28	NA	TRBJ1-5
CASSERQGYNQPQHF	TGTGCCAGCAGTGAACGACAGGGCTACAATCAGCCCCAGCATTTT	TRBV6-1	TRBD1	TRBJ1-5
CASSFRPGEYEQYF	TGTGCCAGCAGCTTCCGCCCGGGGGAGTACGAGCAGTACTTC	TRBV5-4	NA	TRBJ2-7
CASSSDRGWDQPQHF	TGTGCCAGCTCATCGGACAGGGGATGGGATCAGCCCCAGCATTTT	TRBV18	TRBD1	TRBJ1-5
CASSLPGAYEQYF	TGTGCCAGCAGCTTACCGGGGGCCTACGAGCAGTACTTC	TRBV7-2	NA	TRBJ2-7
CASSQGEGAFF	TGCGCCAGCAGCCAAGGGGAGGGGGCTTTCTTT	TRBV4-1	NA	TRBJ1-1
CASSFVGTSGREQYF	TGTGCCAGCAGCTTCGTTGGGACTAGCGGGAGGGAGCAGTACTTC	TRBV7-9	TRBD2	TRBJ2-7
CASSYSNRNEKLFF	TGTGCCAGCAGTTACTCGAACCGGAATGAAAAACTGTTTTTT	TRBV6-5	NA	TRBJ1-4
CASSQGAENTEAFF	TGTGCCAGCAGCCAGGGGGCGGAGAACACTGAAGCTTTCTTT	TRBV6-1	TRBD1	TRBJ1-1
CASSISGRQTGYEQYF	TGTGCCAGTAGTATCAGTGGCAGACAAACAGGCTACGAGCAGTACTTC	TRBV19	NA	TRBJ2-7
CATSWGDTGELFF	TGTGCCACCTCGTGGGGCGACACCGGGGAGCTGTTTTTT	TRBV6-1	NA	TRBJ2-2
CASSYGLAIDTQYF	TGTGCCAGCAGTTACGGGCTAGCGATCGATACGCAGTATTTT	TRBV6-5	NA	TRBJ2-3
CASSRGLAGGYNEQFF	TGTGCCAGCTCAAGAGGACTAGCGGGAGGGTACAATGAGCAGTTCTTC	TRBV18	TRBD2	TRBJ2-1
CASSGQGGNTGELFF	TGTGCCAGCAGCGGACAGGGGGGGAACACCGGGGAGCTGTTTTTT	TRBV5-4	TRBD1	TRBJ2-2
CASSYGGLAGNTIYF	TGTGCCAGCAGTTACGGGGGGTTGGCTGGAAACACCATATATTTT	TRBV6-5	NA	TRBJ1-3
CATSGQGFGVTQYF	TGTGCCACCAGCGGACAGGGTTTTGGCGTGACCCAGTACTTC	TRBV15	TRBD1	TRBJ2-5
CASSLGTPYTEAFF	TGTGCCAGCAGCTTAGGGACACCGTACACTGAAGCTTTCTTT	TRBV11-2	NA	TRBJ1-1
CSVDKGTGRTYEQYF	TGCAGCGTTGATAAGGGCACAGGGCGTACCTACGAGCAGTACTTC	TRBV29-1	NA	TRBJ2-7
CASSPPSGSGGNEQFF	TGTGCCAGCTCACCGCCAAGCGGGAGCGGTGGGAATGAGCAGTTCTTC	TRBV18	TRBD2	TRBJ2-1
CASSFGGTGVFEQYF	TGTGCCAGCAGTTTTGGTGGGACAGGGGTATTCGAGCAGTACTTC	TRBV28	TRBD1	TRBJ2-7
CASSLDRERRKLFF	TGTGCCAGCAGTTTGGACAGGGAGAGGAGAAAACTGTTTTTT	TRBV27	TRBD1	TRBJ1-4
CAWSQQGRGYTF	TGTGCCTGGAGTCAACAGGGGCGAGGCTACACCTTC	TRBV30	TRBD1	TRBJ1-2
CAISESAGPAQPQHF	TGTGCCATCAGTGAGTCCGCGGGCCCAGCTCAGCCCCAGCATTTT	TRBV10-3	NA	TRBJ1-5
CASRGLSSYNEQFF	TGTGCCAGCAGGGGCCTGAGCTCCTACAATGAGCAGTTCTTC	TRBV6-5	NA	TRBJ2-1